The clone carrying this TCR beta chain was seen ten or more times. These data come from a study of T cells after yellow fever vaccination. Each CDR3 protein is one row after TCRdb ran MiXCR on the 5' RACE reads. The sample holds roughly 49,000 distinct CDR3 sequences, roughly 7.5% seen once. The sequencing used CD8+ T cells sorted from PBMCs, collected more than 14 days after the first yellow fever vaccination. The clonotype was recovered from a man aged 18 to 35 who received the YFV17D yellow fever vaccine.

CDR3 DNA: TGTGCCAGCAGCTTAGACAGGGGCTCTGGAAACACCATATATTTT. Translated: CASSLDRGSGNTIYF. The chain recombines TRBV7-6 with TRBJ1-3; 7 bases fit TRBD1. Germline loops: CDR1 SGHVS, CDR2 FNYEAQ. V trimming: 1 base; J trimming: 0 bases; junction bases outside the gene matches: 0. The CDR3 has 15 amino acids.